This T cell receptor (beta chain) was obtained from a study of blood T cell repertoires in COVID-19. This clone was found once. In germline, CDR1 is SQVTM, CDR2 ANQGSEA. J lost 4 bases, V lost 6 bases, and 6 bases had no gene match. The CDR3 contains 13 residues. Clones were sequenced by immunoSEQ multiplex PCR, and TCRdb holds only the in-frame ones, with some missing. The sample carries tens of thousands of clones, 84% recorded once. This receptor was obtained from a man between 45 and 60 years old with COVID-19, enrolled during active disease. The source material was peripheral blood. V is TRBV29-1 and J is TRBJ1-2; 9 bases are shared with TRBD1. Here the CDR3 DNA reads TGCAGCGTGGGGACAGGGTCGGGCTATGGCTACACCTTC. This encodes CSVGTGSGYGYTF.